This T cell receptor beta chain came from a study of CD8 T cells in Susac syndrome. V dropped 6 bases and J dropped 6; count of bases not matched to a gene: 11. The CDR3 runs to 15 residues. Germline loops: CDR1 MDHEN, CDR2 SYDVKM. An amount of RNA that ranged from 0.5 to 1 ug was reverse transcribed with random hexamers. TCRdb called the immunoSEQ multiplex PCR reads again in MiXCR, with one record for every CDR3 protein. This table holds approximately 210,000 distinct CDR3 sequences, about 94% found once. Sequencing was carried out using CD4+ T cells from PBMCs. V and J are TRBV28 and TRBJ2-1, with 7 bases aligning to TRBD2. This TCR was sampled from a human donor with Susac syndrome. The CDR3, as DNA: TGTGCCAGCAGGAGCAACGAGCGGGGCTTCAATGAGCAGTTCTTC. The encoded protein is CASRSNERGFNEQFF.